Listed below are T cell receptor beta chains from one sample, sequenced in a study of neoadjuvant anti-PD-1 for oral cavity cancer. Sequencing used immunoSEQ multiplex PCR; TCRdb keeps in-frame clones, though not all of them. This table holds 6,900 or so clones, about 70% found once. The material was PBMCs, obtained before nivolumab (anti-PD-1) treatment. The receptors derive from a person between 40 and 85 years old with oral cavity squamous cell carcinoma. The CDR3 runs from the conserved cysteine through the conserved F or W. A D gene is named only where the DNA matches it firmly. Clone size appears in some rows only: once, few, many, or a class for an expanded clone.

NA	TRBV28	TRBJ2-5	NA	CASSRKSTGEETQYF	TGTGCCAGCAGTCGAAAAAGCACAGGTGAAGAGACCCAGTACTTC
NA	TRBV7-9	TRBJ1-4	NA	CASSLVGGSEKLFF	TGTGCCAGCAGTCTAGTGGGGGGGAGCGAAAAACTGTTTTTT
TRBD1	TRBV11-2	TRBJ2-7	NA	CASSLTASGTGAPYEQYF	TGTGCCAGCAGCTTGACGGCTTCCGGGACAGGGGCACCCTACGAGCAGTACTTC
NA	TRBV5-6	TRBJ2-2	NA	CASSLSVGELFF	TGTGCCAGCAGCTTGAGTGTCGGGGAGCTGTTTTTT
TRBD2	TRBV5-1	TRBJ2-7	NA	CASSLGGGSHYEQYF	TGCGCCAGCAGCTTAGGCGGGGGGTCGCACTACGAGCAGTACTTC
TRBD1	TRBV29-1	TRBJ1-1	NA	CSVEAGQGLWTEAFF	TGCAGCGTTGAAGCTGGACAGGGCCTATGGACTGAAGCTTTCTTT
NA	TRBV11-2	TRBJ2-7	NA	CASSWTWGSAEQYF	TGTGCCAGCAGCTGGACATGGGGCTCGGCCGAGCAGTACTTC
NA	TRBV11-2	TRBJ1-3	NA	CASSSQSGNTIYF	TGTGCCAGCAGTTCCCAGTCTGGAAACACCATATATTTT
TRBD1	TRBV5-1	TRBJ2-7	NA	CASSSTGGWGYEQYF	TGCGCCAGCAGCTCAACAGGGGGCTGGGGCTACGAGCAGTACTTC
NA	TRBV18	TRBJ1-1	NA	CASSPQEGSEAFF	TGTGCCAGCTCACCACAAGAGGGATCTGAAGCTTTCTTT
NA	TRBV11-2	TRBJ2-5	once	CASSLIQETQYF	TGTGCCAGCAGCTTAATTCAAGAGACCCAGTACTTC
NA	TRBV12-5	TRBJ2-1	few	CASGASYNEQFF	TGTGCTAGTGGTGCCTCCTACAATGAGCAGTTCTTC
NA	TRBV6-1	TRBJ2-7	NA	CASSELTAPLYEQYF	TGTGCCAGCAGTGAACTAACAGCTCCCCTCTACGAGCAGTACTTC
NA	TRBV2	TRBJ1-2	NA	CASRRDTTNYGYTF	TGTGCCAGCAGGAGGGACACCACTAACTATGGCTACACCTTC
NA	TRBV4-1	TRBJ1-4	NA	CASSTLGAGVDEKLFF	TGCGCCAGCAGTACACTAGGGGCGGGAGTTGATGAAAAACTGTTTTTT
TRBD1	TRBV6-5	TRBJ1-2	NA	CASSYEGAYGYTF	TGTGCCAGCAGTTACGAGGGGGCGTATGGCTACACCTTC
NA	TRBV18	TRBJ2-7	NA	CASSPPSPQGRVGEQYF	TGTGCCAGCTCACCACCTAGCCCCCAGGGGCGGGTCGGCGAGCAGTACTTC
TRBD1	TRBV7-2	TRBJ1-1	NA	CASRGGVNTEAFF	TGTGCCAGCAGAGGGGGCGTAAACACTGAAGCTTTCTTT
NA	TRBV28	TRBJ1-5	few	CASSPTEMGRNQPQHF	TGTGCCAGCAGCCCCACAGAGATGGGGAGAAATCAGCCCCAGCATTTT
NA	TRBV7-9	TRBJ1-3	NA	CASRSNWGQGNTIYF	TGTGCCAGCAGATCCAATTGGGGGCAAGGAAACACCATATATTTT
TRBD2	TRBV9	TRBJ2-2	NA	CASRGRAGGHTGELFF	TGTGCCAGCAGAGGGAGAGCGGGGGGGCATACCGGGGAGCTGTTTTTT
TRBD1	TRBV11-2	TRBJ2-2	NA	CASSFRAGGEIAGELFF	TGTGCCAGCAGTTTCCGGGCAGGGGGCGAGATAGCCGGGGAGCTGTTTTTT
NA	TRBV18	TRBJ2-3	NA	CASSPGRGRTDTQYF	TGTGCCAGCTCACCTGGGCGGGGGCGCACAGATACGCAGTATTTT
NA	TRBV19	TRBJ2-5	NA	CASSIGGEQETQYF	TGTGCCAGTAGTATAGGGGGAGAACAAGAGACCCAGTACTTC
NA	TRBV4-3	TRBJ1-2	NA	CASSQERGAGKDGYTF	TGCGCCAGCAGCCAAGAACGTGGGGCAGGGAAGGATGGCTACACCTTC
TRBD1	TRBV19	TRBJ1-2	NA	CASSIGGTGKGYTF	TGTGCCAGTAGTATTGGAGGGACAGGGAAAGGCTACACCTTC
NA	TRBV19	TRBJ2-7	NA	CASSKARTYEQYF	TGTGCCAGTAGTAAGGCCAGGACCTACGAGCAGTACTTC
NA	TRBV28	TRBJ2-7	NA	CASSLESGDGYEQYF	TGTGCCAGCAGTTTAGAGTCAGGGGACGGTTACGAGCAGTACTTC
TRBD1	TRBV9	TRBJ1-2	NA	CASSASLGQDYGYTF	TGTGCCAGCAGCGCTAGTCTGGGACAGGACTATGGCTACACCTTC
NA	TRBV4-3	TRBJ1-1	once	CASSRGLQGRDTEAFF	TGCGCCAGCAGCCGAGGCCTACAAGGCAGGGACACTGAAGCTTTCTTT
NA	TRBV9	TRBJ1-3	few	CASSIAYGPTGNTIYF	TGTGCCAGCAGCATCGCCTACGGGCCCACTGGAAACACCATATATTTT
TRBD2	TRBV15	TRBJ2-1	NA	CATSRDKLAGGNEQFF	TGTGCCACCAGCAGAGATAAACTAGCGGGGGGGAATGAGCAGTTCTTC
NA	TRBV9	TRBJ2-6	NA	CASSVVLGAAGANVLTF	TGTGCCAGCAGCGTAGTCCTCGGGGCGGCTGGGGCCAACGTCCTGACTTTC
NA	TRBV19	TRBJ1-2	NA	CASSITEAYGYTF	TGTGCCAGTAGTATCACGGAGGCCTATGGCTACACCTTC
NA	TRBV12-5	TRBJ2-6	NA	CASGLVWEATGANVLTF	TGTGCTAGTGGTTTGGTATGGGAGGCCACTGGGGCCAACGTCCTGACTTTC
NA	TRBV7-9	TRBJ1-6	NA	CASSLPNSPLHF	TGTGCCAGCAGCTTACCGAATTCACCCCTCCACTTT
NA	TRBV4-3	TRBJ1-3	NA	CASSQDRGDSGNTIYF	TGCGCCAGCAGCCAAGATCGGGGGGACTCTGGAAACACCATATATTTT
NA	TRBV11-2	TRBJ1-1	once	CASSFGGNTEAFF	TGTGCCAGCAGCTTTGGGGGGAACACTGAAGCTTTCTTT
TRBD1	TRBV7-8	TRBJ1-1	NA	CASSLAAGQGESFF	TGTGCCAGCAGCTTAGCGGCGGGACAGGGAGAGTCTTTCTTT
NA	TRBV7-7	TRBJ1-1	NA	CASSLSENTEAFF	TGTGCCAGCAGCTTATCGGAGAACACTGAAGCTTTCTTT
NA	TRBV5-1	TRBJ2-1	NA	CASSSGQTIDNEQFF	TGCGCCAGCAGCTCCGGACAGACGATTGACAATGAGCAGTTCTTC
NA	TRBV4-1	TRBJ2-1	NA	CASSPPPGGSSYNEQFF	TGCGCCAGCAGCCCCCCGCCGGGCGGTAGTTCCTACAATGAGCAGTTCTTC
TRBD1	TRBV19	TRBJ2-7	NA	CASSIGDRASEQYF	TGTGCCAGTAGTATTGGGGACAGAGCTAGCGAGCAGTACTTC
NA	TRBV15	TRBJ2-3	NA	CATSRRRGSTDTQYF	TGTGCCACCAGCAGACGGCGGGGCAGCACAGATACGCAGTATTTT
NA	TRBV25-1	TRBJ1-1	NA	CASRPSGSLNTEAFF	TGTGCCAGCAGGCCCTCAGGCAGTCTGAACACTGAAGCTTTCTTT
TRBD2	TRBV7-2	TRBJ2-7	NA	CASSPLAGPYEQYF	TGTGCCAGCAGCCCCCTAGCGGGGCCCTACGAGCAGTACTTC
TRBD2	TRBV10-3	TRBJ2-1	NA	CAISDRTSGGVLAINEQFF	TGTGCCATCAGTGATCGGACTAGCGGGGGGGTCTTGGCGATCAATGAGCAGTTCTTC
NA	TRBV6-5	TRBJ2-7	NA	CASGWAQPSSYEQYF	TGTGCCAGCGGGTGGGCTCAACCCAGCTCCTACGAGCAGTACTTC